This TCR beta chain is from a study of blood T cell repertoires in COVID-19. Study details: Researchers got acute and convalescent COVID-19 samples from the United States, Italy and Spain. PBMCs, B-cell-depleted T cells, or T cells were the source of the cDNA or gDNA that made up the material.

This CDR3 contains 15 residues. Germline V gene lookup returns CDR1 SGHDT and CDR2 YYEEEE. V lost 0 bases and J 1 base, leaving 11 bases between the germline ends. Authors' methods: Cell counts per sample came from amplifying reference gene primers. TCRdb's copy holds only in-frame clones and misses some; the assay was immunoSEQ multiplex PCR. V and J calls and clone size come straight from that table; D and trimming were deduced from the DNA. The sample shows roughly 340,000 clones, roughly 90% of them seen only once. Patients in Seattle were enrolled during active infection, then followed longitudinally.

This clonotype was sampled from a woman younger than 45 with COVID-19, enrolled during active disease. Material for sequencing was peripheral blood. The gene calls are TRBV5-6 and TRBJ2-7; possible D gene TRBD1, 6 bases. The chain's CDR3 is CASSLGGTPSYEQYF. The DNA for the CDR3 is TGTGCCAGCAGCTTGGGAGGGACACCTTCCTACGAGCAGTACTTC. Together with reference TRBV5-6 and TRBJ2-7, the CDR3 gives the full variable domain: DAGVTQSPTHLIKTRGQQVTLRCSPKSGHDTVSWYQQALGQGPQFIFQYYEEEERQRGNFPDRFSGHQFPNYSSELNVNALLLGDSALYLCASSLGGTPSYEQYFGPGTRLTVT.